This T cell receptor (beta chain) was retrieved from a study of vaccination effects on CD4 cells after COVID-19. Antigen-specific CD4+ T cells were expanded (with viral peptide pools) by the ViraFEST assay ahead of sequencing. It was after approximately 10 days of culture that CD4+ T cells were isolated. Of the BNT162b2 and mRNA-1273 vaccines, participants received two doses of one or the other. To note about this clone: Its target is not known.

This CDR3 spans 14 amino acids. V was clipped by 10 bases and J by 0 bases, with 13 bases between them. Germline V gene sequence: CDR1 MNHEY, CDR2 SVGAGI. TCRdb's table, derived via immunoSEQ multiplex PCR, lists solely in-frame clones and lacks some. Found here are 65,000 to 70,000 clones, under 80% of them singletons; the top ten hold around 0.94%. Sequenced here: CD4+ T cells from PBMCs cultured with HCoV-OC43 spike peptides, sampled after COVID-19 vaccination. The subset was: HCoV-OC43 spike overlapping peptide pool stimulation. This TCR was sampled from a human donor who received a COVID-19 vaccine. The V gene is TRBV6-5, the J gene TRBJ1-3; D call uncertain. The CDR3 sequence: CATSGVTSGNTIYF. The CDR3 DNA is TGTGCCACCTCCGGGGTCACCTCTGGAAACACCATATATTTT.